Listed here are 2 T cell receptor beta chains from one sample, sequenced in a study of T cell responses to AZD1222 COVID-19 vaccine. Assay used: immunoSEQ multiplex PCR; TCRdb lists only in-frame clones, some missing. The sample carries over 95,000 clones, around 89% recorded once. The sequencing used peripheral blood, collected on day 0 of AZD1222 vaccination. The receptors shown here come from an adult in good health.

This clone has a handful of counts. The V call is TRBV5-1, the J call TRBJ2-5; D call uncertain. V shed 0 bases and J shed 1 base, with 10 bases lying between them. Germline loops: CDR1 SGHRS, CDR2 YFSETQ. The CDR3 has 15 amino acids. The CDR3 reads CASSLGTALQETQYF. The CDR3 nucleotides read TGCGCCAGCAGCTTGGGCACGGCCCTCCAAGAGACCCAGTACTTC.

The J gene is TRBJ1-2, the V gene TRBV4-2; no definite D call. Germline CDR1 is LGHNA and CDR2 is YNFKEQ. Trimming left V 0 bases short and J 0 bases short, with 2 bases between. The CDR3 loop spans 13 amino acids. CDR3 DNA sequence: TGTGCCAGCAGCCAAGACACTAACTATGGCTACACCTTC. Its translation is CASSQDTNYGYTF.